This entry lists 28 T cell receptor beta chains sequenced from one sample in a study of monozygotic twins with inflammatory bowel disease. TCRdb re-analyzed the 5' RACE reads; it lists each CDR3 protein once, without DNA. Across nearly 450,000 distinct CDR3 sequences, the top ten clones capture 2.4% of the sample. Sequenced input: blood. The source is a human donor with ulcerative colitis or Crohn's disease, or a healthy co-twin of an affected twin (not recorded which).

The chain recombines TRBV18 with TRBJ2-7; with no DNA, the TCRdb D assignment of TRBD2 cannot be verified. The CDR3 has 16 residues. Germline V gene sequence: CDR1 KGHSH, CDR2 LQKENI. This CDR3 reads CASSPSYASGMNEQYF.

This chain joins TRBV20-1 and TRBJ2-7. Germline lookup yields CDR1 DFQATT and CDR2 SNEGSKA (reference sequence). The CDR3 consists of 15 residues. The CDR3: CSARDRAGGFYEQYF.

The chain has TRBV6-1 and TRBJ1-1; TCRdb indicates TRBD1, and absent DNA this call remains unverified. This CDR3 contains 17 residues. Germline assignment: CDR1 MNHNS and CDR2 SASEGT. CDR3 sequence reads: CASRRLRTGQMNTEAFF.

The chain uses TRBV5-6 and TRBJ2-7; TCRdb returns TRBD1, unconfirmable since there is no DNA. The CDR3 runs 15 residues. Germline CDR1 reads SGHDT; CDR2 reads YYEEEE. CDR3 sequence reads: CASSLYLRGLYEQYF. The full variable domain, in which reference TRBV5-6 and TRBJ2-7 provide the parts outside the CDR3, is DAGVTQSPTHLIKTRGQQVTLRCSPKSGHDTVSWYQQALGQGPQFIFQYYEEEERQRGNFPDRFSGHQFPNYSSELNVNALLLGDSALYLCASSLYLRGLYEQYFGPGTRLTVT.

This chain joins TRBV20-1 and TRBJ2-5; there is no DNA to check the TCRdb D call of TRBD1. Per the germline V gene, CDR1 is DFQATT and CDR2 is SNEGSKA (reference sequence). The length of the CDR3 is 12 residues. CDR3 protein: CSARGQLETQYF.

The chain joins TRBV7-8 to TRBJ1-5; TCRdb selects TRBD1, and the lack of DNA leaves this call unchecked. Germline V gene data show CDR1 as SGHVS and CDR2 as FQNEAQ. The CDR3 contains 14 residues. CDR3 region: CASSLEQVNQPQHF.

The chain couples TRBV7-3 to TRBJ2-1; the TRBD2 assignment by TCRdb is unverifiable without DNA. The CDR3 has 21 amino acids. Germline loops: CDR1 SGHTA, CDR2 FQGTGA. The CDR3 spells CASSLKGRASGAPVTNNEQFF.

The chain couples TRBV20-1 to TRBJ2-3; TCRdb lists TRBD2, though no DNA is available to test this call. This CDR3 spans 17 amino acids. CDR1 and CDR2 from the germline V gene are DFQATT and SNEGSKA (reference sequence). CDR3 in amino acids: CSPTQTRTSGGWDTQYF.

The chain's CDR3 is CASSLEQWNTGELFF. This chain joins TRBV7-6 and TRBJ2-2. The V gene's germline CDR1 is SGHVS and CDR2 FNYEAQ. The CDR3 runs 15 residues. The full variable domain, its missing parts supplied by reference TRBV7-6 and TRBJ2-2, is GAGVSQSPRYKVTKRGQDVALRCDPISGHVSLYWYRQALGQGPEFLTYFNYEAQQDKSGLPNDRFSAERPEGSISTLTIQRTEQRDSAMYRCASSLEQWNTGELFFGEGSRLTVL.

The chain combines TRBV4-1 with TRBJ2-4; the D call of TRBD1 rests on TCRdb alone, since no DNA is present to check it. Germline lookup yields CDR1 MGHRA and CDR2 YSYEKL. This CDR3 is built from 15 residues. CDR3 sequence: CASSQTDDRGTLGYF.

The rearrangement links TRBV5-4 to TRBJ1-2; the TRBD1 assignment by TCRdb is unverifiable without DNA. The CDR3 extends over 13 amino acids. The V gene's germline CDR1 is SGHNT and CDR2 YYREEE (reference sequence). CDR3 sequence: CASSGRDSYGYTF.

V gene TRBV20-1 combines with J gene TRBJ1-1. The CDR3 loop spans 13 amino acids. Germline CDR1 DFQATT, CDR2 SNEGSKA (reference sequence). This chain's CDR3 is CSARDTRGTEAFF.

The chain carries TRBV20-1 and TRBJ2-1; absent DNA, TCRdb's TRBD2 call cannot be checked. This CDR3 has 16 residues. Germline V CDR1 and CDR2: DFQATT, SNEGSKA (reference sequence). The CDR3 spells CSAVNFLAGGNNEQFF.

The chain combines TRBV7-2 with TRBJ2-3. The CDR3 loop spans 12 amino acids. CDR1 SGHTA and CDR2 FQGNSA come from the germline V gene. The CDR3 protein is CASSLALNTQYF.

The genes are TRBV5-1 and TRBJ2-1. Germline V gene sequence: CDR1 SGHRS, CDR2 YFSETQ. The CDR3 covers 15 residues. The CDR3 reads CASSLAESSYNEQFF.

This chain links TRBV19 with TRBJ1-3; TCRdb designates TRBD1, a call that cannot be tested without DNA. CDR1 and CDR2 (germline): LNHDA, SQIVND (reference sequence). The CDR3 covers 14 residues. This chain's CDR3 is CATKDRFSGNTIYF. Filled out from reference TRBV19 and TRBJ1-3, the complete variable domain reads DGGITQSPKYLFRKEGQNVTLSCEQNLNHDAMYWYRQDPGQGLRLIYYSQIVNDFQKGDIAEGYSVSREKKESFPLTVTSAQKNPTAFYLCATKDRFSGNTIYFGEGSWLTVV.

The chain is built from TRBV18 and TRBJ1-1. There are 12 residues in the CDR3. Looked up from germline, CDR1 is KGHSH and CDR2 is LQKENI. Here the CDR3 reads CASSPMSNEAFF.

This rearrangement joins TRBV12-3 or TRBV12-4 to TRBJ2-3; without DNA, the TCRdb call of TRBD2 cannot be checked. The CDR3 sequence is 13 residues long. This chain's CDR3 is CAISGLGTDTQYF.

This chain uses TRBV7-9 with TRBJ2-7; the TCRdb D gene call, TRBD2, has no DNA to confirm it. The CDR3 is 17 amino acids. CDR1 and CDR2 (germline): SEHNR, FQNEAQ (reference sequence). This chain's CDR3 is CASSSGLAGGFSYEQYF.

This chain uses TRBV28 with TRBJ2-2; TCRdb indicates TRBD2, and absent DNA this call remains unverified. The germline V gene encodes CDR1 MDHEN and CDR2 SYDVKM. The CDR3 totals 14 residues. The CDR3 reads CASRVAGVTGELFF.

The chain carries TRBV5-5 and TRBJ2-7; lacking DNA, the TRBD1 call made by TCRdb goes unchecked. CDR3 size: 16 residues. Germline V gene data show CDR1 as SGHKS and CDR2 as YYEKEE (reference sequence). CDR3 in amino acids: CASSGDRGTFSYEQYF.

This sequence joins TRBV6-5 and TRBJ2-7. This CDR3 comprises 13 residues. CDR1 is MNHEY, CDR2 SVGAGI, per germline. Here the CDR3 reads CASSIDNSYERYF.

This chain connects TRBV9 to TRBJ2-5; the TCRdb call, TRBD1, lacks DNA for checking. From germline, CDR1 is SGDLS and CDR2 YYNGEE. The CDR3 runs 13 residues. The CDR3 region is CASSGSGGETQYF.

The chain recombines TRBV7-8 with TRBJ2-1; the D call of TRBD1 rests on TCRdb alone, since no DNA is present to check it. Germline CDR1 SGHVS, CDR2 FQNEAQ. The CDR3 runs to 15 residues. The CDR3 protein is CASSLEGTGGNEQFF. Based on the CDR3 plus reference TRBV7-8 and TRBJ2-1, the full variable domain is GAGVSQSPRYKVAKRGQDVALRCDPISGHVSLFWYQQALGQGPEFLTYFQNEAQLDKSGLPSDRFFAERPEGSVSTLKIQRTQQEDSAVYLCASSLEGTGGNEQFFGPGTRLTVL.

The chain combines TRBV20-1 with TRBJ1-1. This CDR3 contains 11 residues. Germline lookup yields CDR1 DFQATT and CDR2 SNEGSKA (reference sequence). The CDR3 region is CSADGGIEAFF.

The chain couples TRBV29-1 to TRBJ2-7; TCRdb selects TRBD2, and the lack of DNA leaves this call unchecked. Germline CDR1 SQVTM, CDR2 ANQGSEA. The CDR3 is 13 residues long. CDR3 in amino acids: CSVESGASYEQYF.

This chain uses TRBV12-3 or TRBV12-4 with TRBJ1-5; checking the TCRdb D call of TRBD1 is not possible without DNA. The length of the CDR3 is 14 residues. The CDR3 loop reads CASSTRTGEQPQHF.

The chain recombines TRBV9 with TRBJ2-3; the TCRdb call, TRBD2, lacks DNA for checking. The CDR3 loop spans 15 amino acids. In germline, CDR1 is SGDLS, CDR2 YYNGEE. CDR3: CASSFPGLVTDTQYF.